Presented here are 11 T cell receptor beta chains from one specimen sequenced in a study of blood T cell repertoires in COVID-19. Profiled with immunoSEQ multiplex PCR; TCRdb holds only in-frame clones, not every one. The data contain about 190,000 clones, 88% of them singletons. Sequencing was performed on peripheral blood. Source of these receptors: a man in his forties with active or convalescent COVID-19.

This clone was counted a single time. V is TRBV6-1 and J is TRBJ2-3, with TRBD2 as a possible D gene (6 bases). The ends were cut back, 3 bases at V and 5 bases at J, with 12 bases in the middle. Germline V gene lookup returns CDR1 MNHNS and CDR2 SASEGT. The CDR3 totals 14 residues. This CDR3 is CASSDGGAGDTQYF. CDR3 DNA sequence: TGTGCCAGCAGTGACGGGGGTGCCGGAGATACGCAGTATTTT.

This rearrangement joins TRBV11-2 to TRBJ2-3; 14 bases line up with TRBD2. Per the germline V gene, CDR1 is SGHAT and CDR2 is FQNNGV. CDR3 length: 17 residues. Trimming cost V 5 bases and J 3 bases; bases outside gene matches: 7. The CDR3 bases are TGTGCCAGCAGCCCCGGACTAGCGGGGGGCGGGACAGATACGCAGTATTTT. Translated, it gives CASSPGLAGGGTDTQYF.

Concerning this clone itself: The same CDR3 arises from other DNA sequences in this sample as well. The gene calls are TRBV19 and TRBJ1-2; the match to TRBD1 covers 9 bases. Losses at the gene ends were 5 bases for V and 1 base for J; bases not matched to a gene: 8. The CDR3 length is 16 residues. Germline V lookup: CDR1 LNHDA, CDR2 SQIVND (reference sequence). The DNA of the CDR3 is TGTGCCAGTAGTCGGCAGGGACAGGGAGTTAACTATGGCTACACCTTC. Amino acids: CASSRQGQGVNYGYTF.

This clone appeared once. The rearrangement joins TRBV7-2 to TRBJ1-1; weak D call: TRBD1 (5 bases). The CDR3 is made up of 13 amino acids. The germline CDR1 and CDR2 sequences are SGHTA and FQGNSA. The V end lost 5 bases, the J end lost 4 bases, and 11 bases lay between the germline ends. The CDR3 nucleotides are TGTGCCAGCAGCAGGGGAGGCGGCACTGAAGCTTTCTTT. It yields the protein CASSRGGGTEAFF.

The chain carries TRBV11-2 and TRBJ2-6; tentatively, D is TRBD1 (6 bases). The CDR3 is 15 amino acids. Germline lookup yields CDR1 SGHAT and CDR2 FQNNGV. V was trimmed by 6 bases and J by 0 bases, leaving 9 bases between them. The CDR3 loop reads CASRDSYSGANVLTF. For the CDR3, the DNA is TGTGCCAGCAGGGACAGCTACTCTGGGGCCAACGTCCTGACTTTC.

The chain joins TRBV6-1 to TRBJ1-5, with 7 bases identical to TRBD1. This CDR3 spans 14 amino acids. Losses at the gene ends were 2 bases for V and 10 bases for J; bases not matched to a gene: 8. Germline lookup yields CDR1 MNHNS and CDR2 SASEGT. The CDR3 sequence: CASSERDSRSPQHF. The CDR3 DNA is TGTGCCAGCAGTGAACGGGACAGTCGGTCCCCCCAGCATTTT.

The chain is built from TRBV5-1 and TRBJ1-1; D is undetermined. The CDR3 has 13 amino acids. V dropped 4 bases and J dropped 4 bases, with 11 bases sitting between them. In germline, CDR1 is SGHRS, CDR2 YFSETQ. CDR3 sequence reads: CASSRESFTEAFF. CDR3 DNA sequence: TGCGCCAGCAGCCGAGAGTCATTCACTGAAGCTTTCTTT.

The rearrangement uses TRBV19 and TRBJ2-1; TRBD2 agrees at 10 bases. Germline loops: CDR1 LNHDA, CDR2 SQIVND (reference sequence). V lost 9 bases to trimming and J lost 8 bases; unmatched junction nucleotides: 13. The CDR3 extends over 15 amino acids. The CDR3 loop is CASQRSGRAEDEQFF. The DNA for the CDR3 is TGTGCCAGCCAAAGGAGCGGGAGGGCTGAGGATGAGCAGTTCTTC.

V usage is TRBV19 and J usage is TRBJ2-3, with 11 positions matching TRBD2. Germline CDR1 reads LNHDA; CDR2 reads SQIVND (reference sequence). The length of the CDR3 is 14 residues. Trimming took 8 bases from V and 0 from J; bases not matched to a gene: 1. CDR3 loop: CASGTSGSTDTQYF. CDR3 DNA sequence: TGTGCCAGTGGGACTAGCGGTAGCACAGATACGCAGTATTTT.

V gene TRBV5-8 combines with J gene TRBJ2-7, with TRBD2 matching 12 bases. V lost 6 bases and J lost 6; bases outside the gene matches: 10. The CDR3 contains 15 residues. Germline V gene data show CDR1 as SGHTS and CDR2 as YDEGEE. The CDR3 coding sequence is TGTGCCAGCACCAAATCGCCACTAGCGGGAGGCGAGCAGTACTTC. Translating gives CASTKSPLAGGEQYF.

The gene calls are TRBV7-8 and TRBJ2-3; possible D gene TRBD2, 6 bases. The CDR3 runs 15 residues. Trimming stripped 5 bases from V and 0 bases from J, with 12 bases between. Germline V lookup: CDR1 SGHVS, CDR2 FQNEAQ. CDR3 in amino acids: CASSTGTLSTDTQYF. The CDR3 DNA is TGTGCCAGCAGCACCGGGACTCTTAGCACAGATACGCAGTATTTT. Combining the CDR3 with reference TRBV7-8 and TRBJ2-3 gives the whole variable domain GAGVSQSPRYKVAKRGQDVALRCDPISGHVSLFWYQQALGQGPEFLTYFQNEAQLDKSGLPSDRFFAERPEGSVSTLKIQRTQQEDSAVYLCASSTGTLSTDTQYFGPGTRLTVL.